This T cell receptor (beta chain) was observed in a study of shared clonotypes between healthy human individuals. The CDR3 is 12 amino acids. V lost 7 bases and J lost 0; bases outside the gene matches: 2. Germline V gene sequence: CDR1 SQVTM, CDR2 ANQGSEA. Measured with immunoSEQ multiplex PCR; TCRdb has only the in-frame clones, and not every one. Of about 1 million clones listed, approximately 72% are singletons. This sequence joins TRBV29-1 and TRBJ2-7; 8 bases are shared with TRBD1. The sequence was obtained from a man younger than 35 in good health. The sequencing input was memory CD4+ T cells sorted from blood. This sample's subset: CD45RA-negative fraction. CDR3 amino acids: CSATGDSYEQYF. The CDR3 DNA reads TGCAGCGCGACAGGGGACTCCTACGAGCAGTACTTC.